The clone carrying this T cell receptor (beta chain) has a handful of counts. Clones were sequenced by immunoSEQ multiplex PCR, and TCRdb holds only the in-frame ones, with some missing. The table has approximately 210,000 clones, just under 85% seen once. The V gene's germline CDR1 is MNHEY and CDR2 SVGEGT. V was shortened by 3 bases and J by 8 bases, with 10 bases between the two germline ends. The CDR3 spans 13 residues. The sample originates from a study of blood T cell repertoires in COVID-19. Sequencing was carried out using PBMCs or T cells enriched from blood (not recorded which). V and J are TRBV6-2 or TRBV6-3 and TRBJ2-2; no reliable D call. This receptor was obtained from a man aged 40-55 years who had recovered from COVID-19. The CDR3 protein is CASSYFGRGELFF. The CDR3 DNA follows: TGTGCCAGCAGTTATTTTGGTCGGGGGGAGCTGTTTTTT.